Below are 4 T cell receptor beta chains sequenced from a single sample in a study of graft-versus-host responses after intestinal transplantation. Method: immunoSEQ multiplex PCR; TCRdb's copy keeps in-frame clones and lacks some. The data contain some 70,000 clones, roughly 92% of them singletons. The sample here was bone marrow, taken roughly 110 weeks after intestinal transplantation. The source is a human patient who received an intestinal transplant, so some T cells may come from the graft donor.

The chain carries TRBV5-1 and TRBJ2-4; 8 bases are shared with TRBD2. From germline, CDR1 is SGHRS and CDR2 YFSETQ. The CDR3 totals 15 residues. The trim removed 2 bases at V and 1 base at J, leaving 2 bases unmatched. The CDR3 sequence: CASSFGGGAKNIQYF. The CDR3 coding sequence is TGCGCCAGCAGCTTCGGCGGGGGGGCCAAAAACATTCAGTACTTC.

This clone was seen only once. The chain combines TRBV9 with TRBJ1-4; 11 bases agree with TRBD1. After removal of 0 bases from V and 6 bases from J, the junction contained 4 bases not matched to a gene. Germline V gene data show CDR1 as SGDLS and CDR2 as YYNGEE. The CDR3 runs to 16 residues. The CDR3 loop is CASSVGRTGGDEKLFF. CDR3 DNA sequence: TGTGCCAGCAGCGTAGGTCGGACAGGGGGCGATGAAAAACTGTTTTTT.

This clone is a singleton in its sample. The chain uses TRBV5-5 and TRBJ1-2; D is unclear. Per the germline V gene, CDR1 is SGHKS and CDR2 is YYEKEE (reference sequence). V dropped 0 bases and J dropped 4 bases, with 10 bases sitting between them. The CDR3 sequence is 14 residues long. The CDR3 sequence: CASSLGTQSYGYTF. The DNA for the CDR3 is TGTGCCAGCAGCTTGGGGACGCAAAGCTATGGCTACACCTTC.

V is TRBV6-1 and J is TRBJ2-7; 8 bases are a match to TRBD1. This CDR3 spans 18 amino acids. Germline values: CDR1 MNHNS, CDR2 SASEGT. J lost 1 base, V lost 2 bases, and 13 bases had no gene match. The CDR3 nucleotides read TGTGCCAGCAGTGAACGAAGATCGGACAGGGTGTATTCCTACGAGCAGTACTTC. Translating it yields CASSERRSDRVYSYEQYF.